These 24 T cell receptor beta chains originate from one sample sequenced in a study of beta chain features in type 1 diabetes. The entirety of the isolated RNA underwent reverse transcription, so expressed TCRB transcripts were sequenced. Sequenced by immunoSEQ multiplex PCR; TCRdb stores in-frame clones only, minus some. Of roughly 150,000 clones listed, 9% to 10% are singletons. The source material was central memory CD4+ T cells from blood. Receptors were obtained from a woman aged 18-30 years in good health.

CDR3 bases: TGTGCCAGCACGCTAGCGGGCCAAGAGACCCAGTACTTC. Amino acids: CASTLAGQETQYF. The chain couples TRBV11-2 to TRBJ2-5; 8 bases are a match to TRBD2. Germline V gene sequence: CDR1 SGHAT, CDR2 FQNNGV. Trimming cost V 7 bases and J 1 base; bases outside gene matches: 2. CDR3 length: 13 residues.

This clone was counted between two and nine times. The CDR3, as DNA: TGTGCCAGCAGCCGGGGAGGAGCTGGAAACACCATATATTTT. This encodes CASSRGGAGNTIYF. This chain uses TRBV7-2 with TRBJ1-3; D is undetermined. CDR1 is SGHTA and CDR2 is FQGNSA in the germline V gene. The CDR3 sequence is 14 residues long. V gave up 5 bases and J gave up 2 bases, with 10 bases separating them. The variable domain in full, completed from reference TRBV7-2 and TRBJ1-3, reads GAGVSQSPSNKVTEKGKDVELRCDPISGHTALYWYRQSLGQGLEFLIYFQGNSAPDKSGLPSDRFSAERTGGSVSTLTIQRTQQEDSAVYLCASSRGGAGNTIYFGEGSWLTVV.

The chain recombines TRBV29-1 with TRBJ2-2, with TRBD1 identical over 8 bases. CDR3 size: 15 residues. V lost 7 bases to trimming and J lost 1 base; unmatched junction nucleotides: 8. In germline, CDR1 is SQVTM, CDR2 ANQGSEA. In DNA form, the CDR3 reads TGCAGCGCCGCGACAGGGGCTTTGAACACCGGGGAGCTGTTTTTT. This encodes CSAATGALNTGELFF.

The rearrangement joins TRBV27 to TRBJ2-7; 7 positions agree with TRBD2. Germline V gene lookup returns CDR1 MNHEY and CDR2 SMNVEV (reference sequence). J lost 2 bases, V lost 6 bases, and 10 bases had no gene match. CDR3 length equals 15 residues. The CDR3 DNA is TGTGCCAGCAGCGAATCGAAGGGAGGGGCCTACGAGCAGTACTTC. This translates into CASSESKGGAYEQYF.

This chain joins TRBV25-1 and TRBJ2-7; D perhaps matches TRBD2 (6 bases). This CDR3 is 13 amino acids long. Germline CDR1 and CDR2: MGHDK and SYGVNS. V lost 8 bases and J 1 base, leaving 12 bases between the germline ends. CDR3 nucleotides: TGTGCCAGCTCCGGGACTTCGTCCTACGAGCAGTACTTC. It encodes CASSGTSSYEQYF.

This clone came up a few times. The rearrangement uses TRBV18 and TRBJ1-1, with 9 bases matching TRBD1. J lost 11 bases, V lost 6 bases, and 16 bases had no gene match. The CDR3 is 15 amino acids. The germline CDR1 and CDR2 sequences are KGHSH and LQKENI. CDR3 sequence reads: CASSPQDRGLVSAFF. The CDR3, as DNA: TGTGCCAGCTCCCCTCAGGACAGGGGTCTTGTCTCCGCTTTCTTT.

The rearrangement joins TRBV5-1 to TRBJ2-3; tentative D call: TRBD1 (6 bases). The V end lost 4 bases, the J end lost 5 bases, and 8 bases lay between the germline ends. CDR3 size: 12 residues. The V gene's germline CDR1 is SGHRS and CDR2 YFSETQ. The chain's CDR3 is CASSLRGDTQYF. CDR3 bases: TGCGCCAGCAGCCTCAGGGGAGATACGCAGTATTTT.

This clone was counted between two and nine times. V usage is TRBV2 and J usage is TRBJ1-2; D is possibly TRBD1 (6 bases). V was shortened by 7 bases and J by 6 bases, with 18 bases between the two germline ends. Per germline, CDR1 SNHLY and CDR2 FYNNEI. The CDR3 extends over 14 amino acids. In DNA, the CDR3 is TGTGCCAGCACCGGAGCCGGGGGGCAAGATGGCTACACCTTC. It is translated as CASTGAGGQDGYTF.

This clone was seen many times. The chain carries TRBV18 and TRBJ2-5; D remains ambiguous. V shed 3 bases and J shed 4 bases, with 9 bases lying between them. This CDR3 has 13 amino acids. CDR1 KGHSH and CDR2 LQKENI come from the germline V gene. In nucleotides, the CDR3 is TGTGCCAGCTCACCCCGAAAGCGAGAGACCCAGTACTTC. As protein: CASSPRKRETQYF. Drawing the rest from reference TRBV18 and TRBJ2-5, the complete variable domain is NAGVMQNPRHLVRRRGQEARLRCSPMKGHSHVYWYRQLPEEGLKFMVYLQKENIIDESGMPKERFSAEFPKEGPSILRIQQVVRGDSAAYFCASSPRKRETQYFGPGTRLLVL.

In its sample, this clone was seen a few times. The chain uses TRBV29-1 and TRBJ2-3, with 10 positions matching TRBD2. CDR1 and CDR2 from the germline V gene are SQVTM and ANQGSEA. The CDR3 contains 17 residues. Trimming removed 5 bases from V and 3 bases from J; junction bases left unmatched: 14. The CDR3 coding sequence is TGCAGCGTTCATCTAGCGGGAGCCCCTGAGGGGACAGATACGCAGTATTTT. It encodes CSVHLAGAPEGTDTQYF.

This clone was seen ten or more times. The rearrangement uses TRBV19 and TRBJ2-7; 8 bases align to TRBD1. CDR3 size: 13 residues. Germline loops: CDR1 LNHDA, CDR2 SQIVND (reference sequence). Trimming at V came to 6 bases and at J to 3 bases, leaving 4 bases not matched to a gene. The CDR3 sequence: CASRATGGYEQYF. As DNA, the CDR3 is TGTGCCAGTAGAGCTACAGGGGGCTACGAGCAGTACTTC. The complete variable domain, with remaining parts taken from reference TRBV19 and TRBJ2-7, reads DGGITQSPKYLFRKEGQNVTLSCEQNLNHDAMYWYRQDPGQGLRLIYYSQIVNDFQKGDIAEGYSVSREKKESFPLTVTSAQKNPTAFYLCASRATGGYEQYFGPGTRLTVT.

This clone was picked up a small number of times. The V call is TRBV5-1, the J call TRBJ1-1; D gene ambiguous. With 1 base removed from V and 11 bases from J, the gap between germline ends came to 15 bases. Germline CDR1 is SGHRS and CDR2 is YFSETQ. The CDR3 extends over 13 amino acids. The CDR3 DNA is TGCGCCAGCAGCTTGATGCTTCAGGATGGGGCTTTCTTT. It translates to CASSLMLQDGAFF. The full variable domain, its missing parts supplied by reference TRBV5-1 and TRBJ1-1, is KAGVTQTPRYLIKTRGQQVTLSCSPISGHRSVSWYQQTPGQGLQFLFEYFSETQRNKGNFPGRFSGRQFSNSRSEMNVSTLELGDSALYLCASSLMLQDGAFFGQGTRLTVV.

V usage is TRBV6-4 and J usage is TRBJ2-3, with D possibly TRBD2 on 6 matching bases. Germline CDR1 MRHNA, CDR2 SNTAGT. The CDR3 is 14 amino acids. V was clipped by 2 bases and J by 6 bases, with 12 bases between them. CDR3 DNA sequence: TGTGCCAGCAGTGACGAGGAGGGGCTCGATACGCAGTATTTT. Translation gives CASSDEEGLDTQYF.

This clone showed up just a few times. This chain connects TRBV2 to TRBJ2-7; 13 nucleotides agree with TRBD2. Germline V lookup: CDR1 SNHLY, CDR2 FYNNEI. Trimming took 5 bases from V and 7 from J; bases not matched to a gene: 5. The CDR3 length is 14 residues. CDR3 sequence reads: CASSLLAGGREQYF. CDR3 DNA: TGTGCCAGCAGTTTACTAGCGGGGGGGCGAGAGCAGTACTTC.

This sequence joins TRBV6-1 and TRBJ1-1, with D uncertain. V was cut by 9 bases and J by 4 bases, with 12 bases left in between. The CDR3 totals 12 residues. Germline V gives CDR1 MNHNS, CDR2 SASEGT. The chain's CDR3 is CASPGSPTEAFF. The CDR3 bases are TGTGCCAGTCCGGGTTCTCCCACTGAAGCTTTCTTT.

The chain has TRBV6-1 and TRBJ2-3, with D unresolved. CDR1 is MNHNS, CDR2 SASEGT, per germline. V was trimmed by 3 bases and J by 3 bases, leaving 4 bases between them. CDR3 length equals 12 residues. CDR3 sequence reads: CASSDLTDTQYF. Here the CDR3 DNA reads TGTGCCAGCAGTGATTTAACAGATACGCAGTATTTT.

In this sample, this clone turned up a few times. This rearrangement joins TRBV5-1 to TRBJ1-5, with D unresolved. The CDR3 is 13 residues long. Trimming removed 7 bases at V and 3 bases at J, with 11 bases between. Germline CDR1 reads SGHRS; CDR2 reads YFSETQ. CDR3 region: CASRARANQPQHF. Here the CDR3 DNA reads TGCGCCAGCCGGGCGCGGGCCAATCAGCCCCAGCATTTT.

The gene calls are TRBV7-2 and TRBJ1-1, with 8 bases aligning to TRBD1. Per germline, CDR1 SGHTA and CDR2 FQGNSA. The CDR3 consists of 14 residues. The V and J ends lost 4 bases and 4 bases, in that order; junction bases with no gene match: 5. This CDR3 is CASSSQGAGTEAFF. The CDR3 bases are TGTGCCAGCAGCTCCCAGGGGGCGGGCACTGAAGCTTTCTTT.

This chain joins TRBV5-4 and TRBJ1-1, with 8 bases that match TRBD1. The V gene's germline CDR1 is SGHNT and CDR2 YYREEE (reference sequence). This CDR3 contains 16 residues. With V trimmed by 4 bases and J by 4 bases, 12 bases remained unmatched. This CDR3 is CASSVGQGRSFTEAFF. CDR3 DNA: TGTGCCAGCAGCGTTGGACAGGGTAGGAGCTTCACTGAAGCTTTCTTT. The entire variable domain, with the rest obtained from reference TRBV5-4 and TRBJ1-1, is as follows: ETGVTQSPTHLIKTRGQQVTLRCSSQSGHNTVSWYQQALGQGPQFIFQYYREEENGRGNFPPRFSGLQFPNYSSELNVNALELDDSALYLCASSVGQGRSFTEAFFGQGTRLTVV.

There are a few counts of this clone. This chain joins TRBV18 and TRBJ1-2; no clear D. Germline V CDR1 and CDR2: KGHSH, LQKENI. The CDR3 is 15 amino acids. V dropped 0 bases and J dropped 2 bases, with 10 bases sitting between them. The CDR3 sequence is CASSPPNRANYGYTF. The CDR3 nucleotides are TGTGCCAGCTCACCACCTAACAGAGCAAACTATGGCTACACCTTC.

V gene TRBV7-2 combines with J gene TRBJ2-3; tentative D call: TRBD1 (6 bases). The germline CDR1 and CDR2 sequences are SGHTA and FQGNSA. Trimming removed 4 bases at V and 2 bases at J, with 16 bases between. CDR3 size: 16 residues. As DNA, the CDR3 is TGTGCCAGCAGCTCGACCCGGACAGCCTTCACAGATACGCAGTATTTT. Translated, it gives CASSSTRTAFTDTQYF.

A few counts support this clone. This chain joins TRBV5-8 and TRBJ2-1; D gene unclear. Germline V lookup: CDR1 SGHTS, CDR2 YDEGEE. Between the trimmed V and J ends, which lost 4 bases and 0 bases, there was a span of 11 bases. This CDR3 has 15 residues. CDR3 DNA sequence: TGTGCCAGCAGCGGCGCAGGCGCCTCCTACAATGAGCAGTTCTTC. This codes for CASSGAGASYNEQFF.

The J gene is TRBJ2-2, the V gene TRBV2, with 8 bases fitting TRBD2. The V gene end was trimmed by 8 bases and the J gene end by 9 bases; junction bases not matched to a gene: 17. CDR1 and CDR2 from the germline V gene are SNHLY and FYNNEI. The CDR3 contains 16 residues. The CDR3 here is CASSQGLAFVGRELFF. The CDR3 nucleotides read TGTGCCAGCTCCCAAGGACTAGCCTTCGTGGGTCGGGAGCTGTTTTTT. Together with reference TRBV2 and TRBJ2-2, the CDR3 gives the full variable domain: EPEVTQTPSHQVTQMGQEVILRCVPISNHLYFYWYRQILGQKVEFLVSFYNNEISEKSEIFDDQFSVERPDGSNFTLKIRSTKLEDSAMYFCASSQGLAFVGRELFFGEGSRLTVL.

The chain recombines TRBV7-9 with TRBJ2-5; a weak D match, TRBD2 (6 bases). V dropped 1 base and J dropped 7 bases, with 13 bases sitting between them. This CDR3 comprises 14 residues. The germline gives CDR1 SEHNR, CDR2 FQNEAQ (reference sequence). The CDR3 DNA follows: TGTGCCAGCAGCTTAGGCGGGGTTGCTGGGACCCAGTACTTC. Translated: CASSLGGVAGTQYF.